This T cell receptor beta chain was documented in a study of blood T cell repertoires in COVID-19. Study-wide background: COVID-19 samples collected from the United States, Italy and Spain covered acute and convalescent phases.

Looked up from germline, CDR1 is MDHEN and CDR2 is SYDVKM. Trimming cost V 4 bases and J 12 bases, with 10 bases left between them. The CDR3 totals 11 residues. Data came from immunoSEQ multiplex PCR; TCRdb stores just in-frame clones and leaves some out. The table has around 50,000 clones, 70% to 85% seen once. The V and J genes are TRBV28 and TRBJ2-1; D not certain. This receptor was taken from a woman between 50 and 59 years old with acute COVID-19. The sample consisted of PBMCs or T cells enriched from blood (not recorded which). The CDR3 DNA reads as TGTGCCAGCAGTTCAACGAGGAGGCAGTTCTTC. It encodes CASSSTRRQFF.